Listed below are T cell receptor beta chains from one sample, sequenced in a study of T cell repertoires in cytomegalovirus infection. These TCRs' antigens remain unknown. MiXCR was run by TCRdb on the reads, yielding one entry per CDR3 protein. Of a few hundred thousand distinct CDR3 sequences detected, 40% appear once; the ten largest clones hold 48%. The material sequenced was cultured PBMCs, taken from culture after CMV antigen stimulation. The receptors were sampled from a human donor in good health (CMV status not recorded). Some clones in this sample may be carry-over from other donors' samples. The CDR3 runs from the conserved cysteine through the conserved F or W. The D gene is left open where the match is weak. Size is stated for part of the rows, as once, few or many counts, or as a class when the clone is expanded.

clone_size	v_call	d_call	cdr3_length	j_call	cdr3_nt	cdr3_aa
few	TRBV6-2/TRBV6-3	TRBD1	14	TRBJ2-3	TGTGCCAGCAGTATCCGACAGGGTCGGGATACGCAGTATTTT	CASSIRQGRDTQYF
-	TRBV11-2	-	18	TRBJ2-1	TGTGCCAGCAGCCAGCCGATGGTGCGCCAGGGAATATACAATGAGCAGTTCTTC	CASSQPMVRQGIYNEQFF
-	TRBV7-9	-	15	TRBJ1-2	TGTGCCAGCAGCTTCGTCGGGACCGCCGCGCGGGGCTACACCTTC	CASSFVGTAARGYTF
-	TRBV5-4	TRBD2	16	TRBJ2-3	TGTGCCAGCAGCATTACTAGCGGGGGGCCCACAGATACGCAGTATTTT	CASSITSGGPTDTQYF
-	TRBV18	-	15	TRBJ2-5	TGTGCCAGCTCACCACCAGGGCTGTCCTTGGAGACCCAGTACTTC	CASSPPGLSLETQYF
-	TRBV6-2/TRBV6-3	-	11	TRBJ2-7	TGTGCCAGCAGCCAAGACTCCCAGCAGTACTTC	CASSQDSQQYF
few	TRBV11-2	TRBD1	14	TRBJ2-2	TGTGCCAGCAGTAGACAGGGGGGGTCCGGGGAGCTGTTTTTT	CASSRQGGSGELFF
-	TRBV2	-	15	TRBJ1-6	TGTGCCAGCAGTATAACAGGGACCGACTATTCACCCCTCCACTTT	CASSITGTDYSPLHF
many	TRBV5-1	-	15	TRBJ2-3	TGCGCCAGCAGCTTGGAAGGGACCGTCACAGATACGCAGTATTTT	CASSLEGTVTDTQYF
many	TRBV7-2	-	14	TRBJ2-2	TGTGCCAGCAGCTTAGCCAAGAACACCGGGGAGCTGTTTTTT	CASSLAKNTGELFF